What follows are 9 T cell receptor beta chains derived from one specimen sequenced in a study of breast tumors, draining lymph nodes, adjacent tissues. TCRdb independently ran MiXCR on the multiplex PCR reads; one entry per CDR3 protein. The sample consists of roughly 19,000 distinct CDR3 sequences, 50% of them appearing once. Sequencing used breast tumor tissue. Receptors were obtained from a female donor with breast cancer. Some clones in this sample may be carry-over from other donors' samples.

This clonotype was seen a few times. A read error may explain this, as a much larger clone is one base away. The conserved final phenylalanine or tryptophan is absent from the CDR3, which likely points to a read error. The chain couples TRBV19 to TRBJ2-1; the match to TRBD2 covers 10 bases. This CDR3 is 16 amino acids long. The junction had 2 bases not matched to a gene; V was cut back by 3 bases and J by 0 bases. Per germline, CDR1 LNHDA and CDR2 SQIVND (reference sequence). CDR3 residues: CASSIERGGSYNEQFS. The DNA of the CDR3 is TGTGCCAGTAGTATTGAGCGGGGGGGCTCCTACAATGAGCAGTTCTCC.

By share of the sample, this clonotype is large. CDR3 loop: CASSLALRRDEQYF. The CDR3 coding sequence is TGTGCCAGCAGCTTAGCTTTGAGGCGAGACGAGCAGTACTTC. J is TRBJ2-7 and V is TRBV7-2; no clear D gene. The germline gives CDR1 SGHTA, CDR2 FQGNSA. This CDR3 is 14 amino acids long. The V end lost 0 bases, the J end lost 5 bases, and 11 bases lay between the germline ends.

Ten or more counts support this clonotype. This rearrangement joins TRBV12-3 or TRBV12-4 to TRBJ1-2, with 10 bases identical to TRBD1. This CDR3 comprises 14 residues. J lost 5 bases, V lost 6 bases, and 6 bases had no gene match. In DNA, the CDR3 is TGTGCCAGCAGCGGACAGGGGGGGGGATATGGCTACACCTTC. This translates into CASSGQGGGYGYTF.

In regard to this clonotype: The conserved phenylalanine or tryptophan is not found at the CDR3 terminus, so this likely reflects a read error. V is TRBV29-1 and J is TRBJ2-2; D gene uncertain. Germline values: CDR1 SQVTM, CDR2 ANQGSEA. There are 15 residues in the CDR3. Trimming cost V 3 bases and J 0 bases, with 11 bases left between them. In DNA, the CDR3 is TGCAGCGTTGAGGTTGGTGACGCGAACACCGGGGAGCTGTTTCTT. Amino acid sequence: CSVEVGDANTGELFL.

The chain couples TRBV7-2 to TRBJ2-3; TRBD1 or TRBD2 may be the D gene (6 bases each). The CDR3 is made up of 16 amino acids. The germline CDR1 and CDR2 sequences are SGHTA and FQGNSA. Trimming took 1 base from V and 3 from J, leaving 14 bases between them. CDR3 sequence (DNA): TGTGCCAGCAGCTTAGTAAATCCGGGGGCGACAGATACGCAGTATTTT. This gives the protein CASSLVNPGATDTQYF.

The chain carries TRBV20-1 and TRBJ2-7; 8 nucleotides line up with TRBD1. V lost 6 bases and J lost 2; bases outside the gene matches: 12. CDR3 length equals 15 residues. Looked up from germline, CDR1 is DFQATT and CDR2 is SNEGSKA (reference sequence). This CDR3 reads CSAGGRDRPPYEQYF. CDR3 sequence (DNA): TGCAGTGCGGGGGGAAGGGACAGGCCCCCCTACGAGCAGTACTTC.

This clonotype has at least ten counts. The CDR3 loop reads CASSRGTEAYEQYF. For the CDR3, the DNA is TGCGCCAGCAGTCGAGGGACAGAAGCCTACGAGCAGTACTTC. The V gene is TRBV4-1, the J gene TRBJ2-7, with 7 nucleotides matching TRBD1. V shed 6 bases and J 2 bases; nucleotides not matched to a gene: 7. This CDR3 has 14 residues. Germline CDR1 and CDR2: MGHRA and YSYEKL.

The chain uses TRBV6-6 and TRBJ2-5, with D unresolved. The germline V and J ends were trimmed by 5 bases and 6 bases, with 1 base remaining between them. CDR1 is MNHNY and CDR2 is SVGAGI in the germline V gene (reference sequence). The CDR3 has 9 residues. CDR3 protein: CASSQTQYF. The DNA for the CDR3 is TGTGCCAGCAGTCAGACCCAGTACTTC.

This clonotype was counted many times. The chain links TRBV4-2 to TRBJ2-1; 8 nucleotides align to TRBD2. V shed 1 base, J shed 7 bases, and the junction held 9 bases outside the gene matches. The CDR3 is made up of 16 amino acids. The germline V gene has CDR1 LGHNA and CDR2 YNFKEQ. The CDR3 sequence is CASSQVSGRARNEQFF. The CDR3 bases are TGTGCCAGCAGCCAAGTATCCGGGAGGGCGCGTAATGAGCAGTTCTTC.